A selection of T cell receptor beta chains follows, all from one sample in a study of Ad26.COV2.S vaccination and SARS-CoV-2 variants. Libraries were prepared by immunoSEQ multiplex PCR; TCRdb keeps only in-frame clonotypes and omits some of them. The sample gives over 400,000 clones, roughly 89% of which show up once; 2.5% to 3% is in the top ten. The input for sequencing was peripheral blood, taken in a trial of Ad26.COV2.S vaccine versus placebo. These receptors were collected from a person aged 18-65 years who received the Ad26.COV2.S COVID-19 vaccine or a placebo. The CDR3 runs from the conserved cysteine through the conserved F or W. Each record gives: V gene, D gene, clone size, J gene, CDR3 protein, CDR3 DNA. The D gene is left open where the match is weak. Some rows mark clone size as missing; the rest say once, few, many or name a class of expanded clone.

TRBV5-4	NA	NA	TRBJ1-5	CASSLDNQPQHF	TGTGCCAGCAGCTTGGATAATCAGCCCCAGCATTTT
TRBV5-1	NA	NA	TRBJ1-1	CASSRGETEAFF	TGCGCCAGCAGCCGGGGTGAGACTGAAGCTTTCTTT
TRBV30	NA	few	TRBJ2-7	CAWSVFGPRRDEQYF	TGTGCCTGGAGTGTATTTGGGCCGCGTCGCGACGAGCAGTACTTC
TRBV15	NA	NA	TRBJ1-3	CATSRDRVENTIYF	TGTGCCACCAGCAGAGACAGGGTTGAAAACACCATATATTTT
TRBV5-1	NA	NA	TRBJ1-1	CASRPMGALTEAFF	TGCGCCAGCCGCCCTATGGGGGCGTTGACTGAAGCTTTCTTT
TRBV15	TRBD1	NA	TRBJ1-2	CATSRDPGGGYTF	TGTGCCACCAGCAGAGATCCAGGGGGTGGCTACACCTTC
TRBV7-6	NA	NA	TRBJ2-5	CASSLSALTQQETQYF	TGTGCCAGCAGCTTGTCAGCCCTGACTCAGCAAGAGACCCAGTACTTC
TRBV2	NA	NA	TRBJ2-5	CASRGEETQYF	TGTGCCAGCAGAGGAGAAGAGACCCAGTACTTC
TRBV4-3	NA	NA	TRBJ1-2	CASSQDYYGGSYGYTF	TGCGCCAGCAGCCAAGATTATTACGGGGGATCCTATGGCTACACCTTC
TRBV10-3	TRBD2	NA	TRBJ2-7	CAIRGTLAGVYEQYF	TGTGCCATCAGAGGCACTCTAGCGGGGGTCTACGAGCAGTACTTC
TRBV3-1/TRBV3-2	NA	NA	TRBJ1-3	CASSQDSVRNTIYF	TGTGCCAGCAGCCAAGATTCTGTACGAAACACCATATATTTT
TRBV5-1	TRBD1	once	TRBJ1-2	CASSRDDRGFGYTF	TGCGCCAGCAGCAGGGACGACAGGGGCTTTGGCTACACCTTC
TRBV2	NA	NA	TRBJ2-5	CASRGVSEAETQYF	TGTGCCAGCAGGGGAGTCTCCGAGGCAGAGACCCAGTACTTC
TRBV30	TRBD1	NA	TRBJ1-6	CAWKTGQGNSPLHF	TGTGCCTGGAAGACAGGACAGGGGAATTCACCCCTCCACTTT
TRBV2	NA	NA	TRBJ2-5	CASSPTPWVGQETQYF	TGTGCCAGCAGCCCAACTCCCTGGGTGGGTCAAGAGACCCAGTACTTC
TRBV25-1	NA	NA	TRBJ2-6	CASSRTSGANVLTF	TGTGCCAGCAGTCGCACCTCTGGGGCCAACGTCCTGACTTTC
TRBV6-5	NA	NA	TRBJ1-1	CASSYSSNTEAFF	TGTGCCAGCAGTTACTCGAGCAACACTGAAGCTTTCTTT
TRBV6-2/TRBV6-3	TRBD1	NA	TRBJ1-5	CASSDGTGVQPQHF	TGTGCCAGCAGTGACGGGACAGGGGTTCAGCCCCAGCATTTT
TRBV13	NA	NA	TRBJ1-6	CASSPLEGRNSPLHF	TGTGCCAGCAGCCCCCTTGAGGGACGGAATTCACCCCTCCACTTT
TRBV7-2	NA	NA	TRBJ2-4	CASSLQGPSMDIQYF	TGTGCCAGCAGCTTACAGGGGCCCTCGATGGACATTCAGTACTTC
TRBV19	NA	NA	TRBJ1-2	CASSIGRVGAPTGYTF	TGTGCCAGTAGTATAGGCCGGGTTGGGGCCCCCACTGGCTACACCTTC
TRBV30	TRBD2	NA	TRBJ2-7	CAWSKWTSGGIPYEQYF	TGTGCCTGGAGTAAATGGACTAGCGGGGGGATCCCCTACGAGCAGTACTTC
TRBV11-2	NA	NA	TRBJ2-5	CASSPSIQETQYF	TGTGCCAGCAGCCCGTCAATACAAGAGACCCAGTACTTC
TRBV30	TRBD1	few	TRBJ2-7	CAWDTGGEQYF	TGTGCCTGGGATACAGGGGGCGAGCAGTACTTC
TRBV5-1	NA	NA	TRBJ2-3	CASSPGQNSDTQYF	TGCGCCAGCAGCCCTGGACAGAACTCCGATACGCAGTATTTT
TRBV5-6	NA	NA	TRBJ1-1	CASSSAGGAATEAFF	TGTGCCAGCAGCTCGGCAGGCGGGGCAGCCACTGAAGCTTTCTTT
TRBV9	NA	NA	TRBJ1-2	CASSVGQPVYGYTF	TGTGCCAGCAGCGTAGGGCAGCCCGTCTATGGCTACACCTTC
TRBV7-3	NA	NA	TRBJ1-1	CASSFNVPFF	TGTGCCAGCAGCTTTAATGTGCCTTTCTTT
TRBV7-9	TRBD2	NA	TRBJ2-1	CATRGTTKRDGVNEQFF	TGTGCCACCCGAGGGACTACTAAACGCGACGGGGTCAATGAGCAGTTCTTC
TRBV4-3	NA	NA	TRBJ2-5	CASSPLPGDEGRGQETQYF	TGCGCCAGCAGCCCCCTGCCGGGGGACGAGGGTCGGGGTCAAGAGACCCAGTACTTC
TRBV5-6	NA	NA	TRBJ1-2	CASSLGRGQGYGYTF	TGTGCCAGCAGCTTGGGGCGGGGCCAAGGGTATGGCTACACCTTC
TRBV7-2	NA	NA	TRBJ2-3	CASSLVAGTDTQYF	TGTGCCAGCAGCTTAGTGGCGGGAACAGATACGCAGTATTTT
TRBV11-3	TRBD2	NA	TRBJ2-3	CASSPGLPSGSPLTDTQYF	TGTGCCAGCAGCCCCGGCCTCCCTAGCGGGAGTCCCCTCACAGATACGCAGTATTTT
TRBV2	TRBD2	NA	TRBJ2-7	CASTLTSGPSEQYF	TGTGCCAGCACCCTGACTAGCGGGCCATCCGAGCAGTACTTC
TRBV4-1	NA	NA	TRBJ2-7	CASSLREGGKGYEQYF	TGCGCCAGCAGCCTTAGGGAGGGGGGGAAAGGGTACGAGCAGTACTTC
TRBV4-1	TRBD1	NA	TRBJ2-7	CASSPLSSGTGVEQYF	TGCGCCAGCAGCCCCCTATCGTCCGGGACAGGGGTTGAGCAGTACTTC
TRBV3-1/TRBV3-2	TRBD2	NA	TRBJ2-5	CASSQAGLAAQETQYF	TGTGCCAGCAGCCAGGCGGGACTAGCGGCCCAAGAGACCCAGTACTTC